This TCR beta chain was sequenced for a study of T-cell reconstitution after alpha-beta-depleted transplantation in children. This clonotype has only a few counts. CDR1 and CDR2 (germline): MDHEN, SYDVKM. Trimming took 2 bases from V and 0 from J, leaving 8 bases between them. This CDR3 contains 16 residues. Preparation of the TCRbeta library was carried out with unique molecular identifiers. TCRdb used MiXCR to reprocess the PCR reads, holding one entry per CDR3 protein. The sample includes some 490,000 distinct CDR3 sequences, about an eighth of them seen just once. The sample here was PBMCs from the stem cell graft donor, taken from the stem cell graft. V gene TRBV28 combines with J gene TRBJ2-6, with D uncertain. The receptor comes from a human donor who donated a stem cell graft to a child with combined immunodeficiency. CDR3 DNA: TGTGCCAGCAGTTTAGGAGAAAGCTCTGGGGCCAACGTCCTGACTTTC. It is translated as CASSLGESSGANVLTF.